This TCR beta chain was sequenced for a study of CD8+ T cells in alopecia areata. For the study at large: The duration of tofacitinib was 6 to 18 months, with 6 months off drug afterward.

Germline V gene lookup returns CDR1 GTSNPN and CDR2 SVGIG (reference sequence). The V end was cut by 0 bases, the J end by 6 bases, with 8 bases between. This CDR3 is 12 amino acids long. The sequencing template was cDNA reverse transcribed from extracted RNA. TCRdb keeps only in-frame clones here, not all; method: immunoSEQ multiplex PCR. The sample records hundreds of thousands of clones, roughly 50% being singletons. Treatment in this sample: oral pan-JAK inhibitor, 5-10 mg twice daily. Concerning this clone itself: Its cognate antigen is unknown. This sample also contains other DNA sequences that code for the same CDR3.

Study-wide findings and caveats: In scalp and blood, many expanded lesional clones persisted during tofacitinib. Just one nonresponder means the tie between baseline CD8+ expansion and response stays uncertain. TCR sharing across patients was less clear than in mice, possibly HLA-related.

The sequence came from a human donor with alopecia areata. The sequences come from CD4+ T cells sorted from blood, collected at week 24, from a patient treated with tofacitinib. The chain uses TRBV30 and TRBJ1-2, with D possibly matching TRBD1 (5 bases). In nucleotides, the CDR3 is TGTGCCTGGAGTGTGCAGGGAGATGGCTACACCTTC. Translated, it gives CAWSVQGDGYTF.